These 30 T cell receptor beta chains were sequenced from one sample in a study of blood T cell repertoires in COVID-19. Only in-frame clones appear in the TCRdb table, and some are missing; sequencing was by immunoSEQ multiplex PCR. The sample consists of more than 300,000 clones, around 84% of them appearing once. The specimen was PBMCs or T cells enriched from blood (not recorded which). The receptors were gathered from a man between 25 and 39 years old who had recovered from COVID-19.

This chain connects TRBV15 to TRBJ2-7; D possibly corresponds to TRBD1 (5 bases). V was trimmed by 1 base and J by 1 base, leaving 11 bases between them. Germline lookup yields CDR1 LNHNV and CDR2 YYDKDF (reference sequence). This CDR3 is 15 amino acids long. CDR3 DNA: TGTGCCACCAGCAGAGCGATTGGGGCGTCCTACGAGCAGTACTTC. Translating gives CATSRAIGASYEQYF. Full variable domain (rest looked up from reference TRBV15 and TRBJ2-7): DAMVIQNPRYQVTQFGKPVTLSCSQTLNHNVMYWYQQKSSQAPKLLFHYYDKDFNNEADTPDNFQSRRPNTSFCFLDIRSPGLGDTAMYLCATSRAIGASYEQYFGPGTRLTVT.

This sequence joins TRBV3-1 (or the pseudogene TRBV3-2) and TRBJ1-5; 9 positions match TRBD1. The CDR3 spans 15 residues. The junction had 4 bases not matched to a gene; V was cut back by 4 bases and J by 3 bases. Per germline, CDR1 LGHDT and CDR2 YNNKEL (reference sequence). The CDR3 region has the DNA TGTGCCAGCAGCCTAGGGACAGGGCTCAATCAGCCCCAGCATTTT. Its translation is CASSLGTGLNQPQHF.

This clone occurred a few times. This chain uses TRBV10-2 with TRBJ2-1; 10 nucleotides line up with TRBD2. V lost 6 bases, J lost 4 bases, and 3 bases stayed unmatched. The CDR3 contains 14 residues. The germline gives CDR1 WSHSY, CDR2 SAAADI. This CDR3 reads CASRVAGGYNEQFF. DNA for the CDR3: TGCGCCAGCAGGGTAGCGGGGGGATACAATGAGCAGTTCTTC.

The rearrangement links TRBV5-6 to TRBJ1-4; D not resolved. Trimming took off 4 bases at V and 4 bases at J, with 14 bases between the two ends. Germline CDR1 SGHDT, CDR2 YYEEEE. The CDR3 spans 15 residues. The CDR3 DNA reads TGTGCCAGCAGCCCCCAGGCCGGTCTTAATGAAAAACTGTTTTTT. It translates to CASSPQAGLNEKLFF. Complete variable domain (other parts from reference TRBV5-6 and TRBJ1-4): DAGVTQSPTHLIKTRGQQVTLRCSPKSGHDTVSWYQQALGQGPQFIFQYYEEEERQRGNFPDRFSGHQFPNYSSELNVNALLLGDSALYLCASSPQAGLNEKLFFGSGTQLSVL.

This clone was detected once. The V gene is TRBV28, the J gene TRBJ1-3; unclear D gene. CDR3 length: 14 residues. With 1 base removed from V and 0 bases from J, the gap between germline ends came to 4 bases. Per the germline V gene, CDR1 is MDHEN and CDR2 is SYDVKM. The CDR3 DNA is TGTGCCAGCAGTTTATCTTCCTCTGGAAACACCATATATTTT. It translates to CASSLSSSGNTIYF.

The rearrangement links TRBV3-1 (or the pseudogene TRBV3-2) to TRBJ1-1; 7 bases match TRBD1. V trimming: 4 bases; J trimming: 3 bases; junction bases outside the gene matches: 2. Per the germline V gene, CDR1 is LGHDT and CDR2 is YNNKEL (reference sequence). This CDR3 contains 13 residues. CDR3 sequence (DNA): TGTGCCAGCAGCCTGGACAGGTACACTGAAGCTTTCTTT. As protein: CASSLDRYTEAFF.

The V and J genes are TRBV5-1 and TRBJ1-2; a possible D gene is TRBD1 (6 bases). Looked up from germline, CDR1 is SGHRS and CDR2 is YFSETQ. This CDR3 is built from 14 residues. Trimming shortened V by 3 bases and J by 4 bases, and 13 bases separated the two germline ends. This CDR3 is CASSSGQISYGYTF. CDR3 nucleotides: TGCGCCAGCAGCTCTGGACAGATCAGCTATGGCTACACCTTC.

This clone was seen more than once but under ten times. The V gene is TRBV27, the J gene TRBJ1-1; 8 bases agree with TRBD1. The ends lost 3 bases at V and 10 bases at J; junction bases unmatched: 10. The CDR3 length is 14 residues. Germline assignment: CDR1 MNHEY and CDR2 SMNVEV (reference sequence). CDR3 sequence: CASSLNRGDSGAFF. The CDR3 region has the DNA TGTGCCAGCAGTTTGAACAGGGGGGACTCGGGAGCTTTCTTT.

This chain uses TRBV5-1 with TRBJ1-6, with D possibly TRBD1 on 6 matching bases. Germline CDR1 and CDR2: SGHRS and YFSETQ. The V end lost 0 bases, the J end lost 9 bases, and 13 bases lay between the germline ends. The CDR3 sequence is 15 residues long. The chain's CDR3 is CASSLAMMDSSPLHF. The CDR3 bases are TGCGCCAGCAGCTTGGCGATGATGGACAGTTCACCCCTCCACTTT.

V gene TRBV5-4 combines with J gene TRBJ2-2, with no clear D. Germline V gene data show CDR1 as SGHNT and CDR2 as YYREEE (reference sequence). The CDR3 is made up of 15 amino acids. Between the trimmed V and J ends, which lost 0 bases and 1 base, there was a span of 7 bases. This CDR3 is CASSLGLVNTGELFF. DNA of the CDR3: TGTGCCAGCAGCTTGGGGCTGGTGAACACCGGGGAGCTGTTTTTT.

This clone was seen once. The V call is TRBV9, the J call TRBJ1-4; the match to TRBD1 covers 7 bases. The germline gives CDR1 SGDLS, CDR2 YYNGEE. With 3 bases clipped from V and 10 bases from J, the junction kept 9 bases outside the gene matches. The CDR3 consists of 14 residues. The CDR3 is CASSAGQPEGKLFF. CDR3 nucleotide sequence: TGTGCCAGCAGCGCGGGACAGCCCGAAGGAAAACTGTTTTTT. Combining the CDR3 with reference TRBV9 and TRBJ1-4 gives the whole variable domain DSGVTQTPKHLITATGQRVTLRCSPRSGDLSVYWYQQSLDQGLQFLIQYYNGEERAKGNILERFSAQQFPDLHSELNLSSLELGDSALYFCASSAGQPEGKLFFGSGTQLSVL.

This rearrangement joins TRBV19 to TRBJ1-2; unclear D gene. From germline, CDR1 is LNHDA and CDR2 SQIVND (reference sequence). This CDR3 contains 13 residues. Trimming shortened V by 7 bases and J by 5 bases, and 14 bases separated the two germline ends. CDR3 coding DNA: TGTGCCAGTAAATCGGCAGGTTATTATGGCTACACCTTC. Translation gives CASKSAGYYGYTF.

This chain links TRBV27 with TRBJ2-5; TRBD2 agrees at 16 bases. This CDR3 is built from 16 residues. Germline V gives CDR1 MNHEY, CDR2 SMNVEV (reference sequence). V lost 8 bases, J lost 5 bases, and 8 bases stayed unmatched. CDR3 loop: CASWGLAGGLRETQYF. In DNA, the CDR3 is TGTGCCAGCTGGGGACTAGCGGGGGGGCTCAGGGAGACCCAGTACTTC.

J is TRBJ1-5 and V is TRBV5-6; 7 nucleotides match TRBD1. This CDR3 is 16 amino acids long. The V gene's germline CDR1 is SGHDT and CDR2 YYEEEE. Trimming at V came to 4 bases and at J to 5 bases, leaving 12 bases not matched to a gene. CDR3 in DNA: TGTGCCAGCAGCGGAACAGGGGCCTCCCCTGATCAGCCCCAGCATTTT. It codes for CASSGTGASPDQPQHF. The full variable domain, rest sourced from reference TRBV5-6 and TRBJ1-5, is DAGVTQSPTHLIKTRGQQVTLRCSPKSGHDTVSWYQQALGQGPQFIFQYYEEEERQRGNFPDRFSGHQFPNYSSELNVNALLLGDSALYLCASSGTGASPDQPQHFGDGTRLSIL.

The CDR3 coding sequence is TGTGCCAGCTCACCGGGCGGGGGGCATGGTCAGCCCCAGCATTTT. It translates to CASSPGGGHGQPQHF. J is TRBJ1-5 and V is TRBV18, with D tentatively TRBD1 (6 bases). V shed 3 bases and J shed 6 bases, with 15 bases lying between them. Germline CDR1 KGHSH, CDR2 LQKENI. The CDR3 sequence is 15 residues long.

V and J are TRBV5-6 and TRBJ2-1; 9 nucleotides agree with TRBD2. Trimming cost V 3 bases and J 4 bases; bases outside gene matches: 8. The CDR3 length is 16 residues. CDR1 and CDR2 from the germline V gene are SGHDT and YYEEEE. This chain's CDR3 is CASSSIAGDLYNEQFF. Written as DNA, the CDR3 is TGTGCCAGCAGCTCTATAGCGGGAGATCTGTACAATGAGCAGTTCTTC. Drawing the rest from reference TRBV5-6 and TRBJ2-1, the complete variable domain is DAGVTQSPTHLIKTRGQQVTLRCSPKSGHDTVSWYQQALGQGPQFIFQYYEEEERQRGNFPDRFSGHQFPNYSSELNVNALLLGDSALYLCASSSIAGDLYNEQFFGPGTRLTVL.

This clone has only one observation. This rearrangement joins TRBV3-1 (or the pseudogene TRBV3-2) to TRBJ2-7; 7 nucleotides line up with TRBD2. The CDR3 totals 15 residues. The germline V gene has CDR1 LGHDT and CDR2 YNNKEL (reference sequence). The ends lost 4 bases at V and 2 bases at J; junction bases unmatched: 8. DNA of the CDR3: TGTGCCAGCAGCCCGGAGCGGGACCCTACCTACGAGCAGTACTTC. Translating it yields CASSPERDPTYEQYF.

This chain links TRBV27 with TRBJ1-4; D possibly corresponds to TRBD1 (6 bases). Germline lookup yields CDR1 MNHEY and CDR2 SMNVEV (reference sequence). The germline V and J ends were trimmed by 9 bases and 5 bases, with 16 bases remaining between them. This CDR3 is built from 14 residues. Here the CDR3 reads CASRPGHLNEKLFF. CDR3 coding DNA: TGTGCCAGTCGACCGGGACACCTGAATGAAAAACTGTTTTTT.

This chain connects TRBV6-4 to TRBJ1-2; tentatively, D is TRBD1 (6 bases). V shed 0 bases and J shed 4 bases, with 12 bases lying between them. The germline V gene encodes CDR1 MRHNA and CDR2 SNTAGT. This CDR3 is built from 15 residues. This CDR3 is CASSDSPGAAYGYTF. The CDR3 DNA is TGTGCCAGCAGTGACTCGCCAGGGGCAGCCTATGGCTACACCTTC.

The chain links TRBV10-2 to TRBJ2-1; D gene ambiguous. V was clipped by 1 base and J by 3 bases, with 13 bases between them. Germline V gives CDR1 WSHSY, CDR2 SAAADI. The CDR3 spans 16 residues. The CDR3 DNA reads TGCGCCAGCAGTGAGTTATCGCGCGGCAACTACAATGAGCAGTTCTTC. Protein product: CASSELSRGNYNEQFF.

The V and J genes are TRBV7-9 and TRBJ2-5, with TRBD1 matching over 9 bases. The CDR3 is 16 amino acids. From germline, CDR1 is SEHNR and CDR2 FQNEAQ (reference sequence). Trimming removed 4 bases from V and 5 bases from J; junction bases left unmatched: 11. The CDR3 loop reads CASSSLPRDRVETQYF. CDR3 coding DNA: TGTGCCAGCAGCTCCCTCCCCCGGGACAGGGTTGAGACCCAGTACTTC. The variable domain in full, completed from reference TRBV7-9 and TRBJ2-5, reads DTGVSQNPRHKITKRGQNVTFRCDPISEHNRLYWYRQTLGQGPEFLTYFQNEAQLEKSRLLSDRFSAERPKGSFSTLEIQRTEQGDSAMYLCASSSLPRDRVETQYFGPGTRLLVL.

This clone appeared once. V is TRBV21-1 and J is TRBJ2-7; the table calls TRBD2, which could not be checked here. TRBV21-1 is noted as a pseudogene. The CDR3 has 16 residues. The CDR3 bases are TGTGCCAGCAGCAAAGCGAGCGGATCCGCTTCCTACGAGCAGTACTTC. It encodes CASSKASGSASYEQYF.

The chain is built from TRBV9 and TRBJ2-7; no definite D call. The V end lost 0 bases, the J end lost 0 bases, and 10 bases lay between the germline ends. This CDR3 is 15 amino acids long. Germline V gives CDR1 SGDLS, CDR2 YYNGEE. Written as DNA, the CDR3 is TGTGCCAGCAGCGTAGCTGTTGGCAGCTCCTACGAGCAGTACTTC. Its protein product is CASSVAVGSSYEQYF.

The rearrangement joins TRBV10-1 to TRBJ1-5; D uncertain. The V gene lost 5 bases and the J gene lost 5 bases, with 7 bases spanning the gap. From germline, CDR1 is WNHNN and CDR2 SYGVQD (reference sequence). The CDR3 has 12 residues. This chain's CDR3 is CASSTGDQPQHF. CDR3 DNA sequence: TGCGCCAGCAGTACGGGAGATCAGCCCCAGCATTTT.

The CDR3 region is CASSLAGGQGLETQYF. The CDR3 bases are TGCGCCAGCAGCTTGGCGGGGGGACAGGGGCTAGAGACCCAGTACTTC. The chain joins TRBV5-1 to TRBJ2-5; 10 nucleotides agree with TRBD1. The germline V gene has CDR1 SGHRS and CDR2 YFSETQ. V was clipped by 0 bases and J by 4 bases; unmatched bases: 6. The CDR3 totals 16 residues.

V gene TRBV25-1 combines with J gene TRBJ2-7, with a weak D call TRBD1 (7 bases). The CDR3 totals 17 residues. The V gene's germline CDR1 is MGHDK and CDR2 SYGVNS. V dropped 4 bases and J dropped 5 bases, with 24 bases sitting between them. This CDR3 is CASSGFAARGDSDEQYF. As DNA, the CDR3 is TGTGCCAGCAGTGGGTTTGCGGCCAGGGGGGATTCTGACGAGCAGTACTTC.

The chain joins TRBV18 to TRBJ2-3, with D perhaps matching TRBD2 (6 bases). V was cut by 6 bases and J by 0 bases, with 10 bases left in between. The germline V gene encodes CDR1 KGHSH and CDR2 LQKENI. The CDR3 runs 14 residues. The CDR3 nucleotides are TGTGCCAGCTCCCGCAGCGGGAGCACAGATACGCAGTATTTT. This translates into CASSRSGSTDTQYF.

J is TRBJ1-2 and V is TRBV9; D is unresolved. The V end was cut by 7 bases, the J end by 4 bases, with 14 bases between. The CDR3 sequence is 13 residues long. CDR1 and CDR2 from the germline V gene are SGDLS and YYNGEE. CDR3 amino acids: CASGGSSGYGYTF. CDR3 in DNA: TGTGCCAGCGGCGGATCTTCGGGCTATGGCTACACCTTC. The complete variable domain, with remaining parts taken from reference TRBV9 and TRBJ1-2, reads DSGVTQTPKHLITATGQRVTLRCSPRSGDLSVYWYQQSLDQGLQFLIQYYNGEERAKGNILERFSAQQFPDLHSELNLSSLELGDSALYFCASGGSSGYGYTFGSGTRLTVV.

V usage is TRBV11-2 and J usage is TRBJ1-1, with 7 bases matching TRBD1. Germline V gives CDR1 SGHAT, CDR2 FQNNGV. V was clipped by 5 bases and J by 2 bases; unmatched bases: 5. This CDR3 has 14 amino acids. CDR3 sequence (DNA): TGTGCCAGCAGCCAGGGACAGACTAACACTGAAGCTTTCTTT. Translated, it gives CASSQGQTNTEAFF.

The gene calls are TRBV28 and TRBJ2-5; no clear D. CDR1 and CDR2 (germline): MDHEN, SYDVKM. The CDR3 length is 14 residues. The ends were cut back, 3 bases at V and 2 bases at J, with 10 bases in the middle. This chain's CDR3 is CASSFFGLQETQYF. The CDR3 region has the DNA TGTGCCAGCAGTTTCTTCGGGTTACAAGAGACCCAGTACTTC. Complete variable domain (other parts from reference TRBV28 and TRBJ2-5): DVKVTQSSRYLVKRTGEKVFLECVQDMDHENMFWYRQDPGLGLRLIYFSYDVKMKEKGDIPEGYSVSREKKERFSLILESASTNQTSMYLCASSFFGLQETQYFGPGTRLLVL.